The 5 T cell receptor beta chains in this list originate from one sample, sequenced in a study of Graves' ophthalmopathy and Graves' hyperthyroidism. Scientists amplified the TCR beta CDR3 regions from RNA transcripts. Scientists carried out first-round RT-PCR using HTBI primers and then a second-round multiplex PCR. Using its own MiXCR run on the multiplex PCR reads, TCRdb lists one record per CDR3 protein. The sample contains about 16,000 distinct CDR3 sequences, 46% of which appear only once. The material sequenced was peripheral blood. These receptors all stem from a woman in her forties with stable Graves' hyperthyroidism.

This clonotype was seen ten or more times. The chain uses TRBV20-1 and TRBJ2-7; 9 bases agree with TRBD2. This CDR3 has 14 amino acids. Germline-derived CDR1 and CDR2 are DFQATT and SNEGSKA (reference sequence). The V segment lost 0 bases and the J segment 2 bases; nucleotides outside the gene matches: 2. The CDR3 reads CSAREAGGTYEQYF. DNA of the CDR3: TGCAGTGCTAGAGAAGCGGGAGGCACCTACGAGCAGTACTTC.

The CDR3: CASSGGGGTGELFF. CDR3 DNA: TGTGCCAGCAGTGGGGGAGGGGGCACCGGGGAGCTGTTTTTT. This chain connects TRBV2 to TRBJ2-2; the D gene is possibly TRBD2 (7 bases). Germline CDR1 reads SNHLY; CDR2 reads FYNNEI. V lost 4 bases and J 4 bases, leaving 10 bases between the germline ends. The CDR3 is 14 amino acids.

This clonotype was seen ten or more times. The chain combines TRBV9 with TRBJ2-7, with D perhaps assigned TRBD1 or TRBD2 (5 bases each). Germline CDR1 SGDLS, CDR2 YYNGEE. The CDR3 length is 13 residues. Trimming shortened V by 3 bases and J by 3 bases, and 10 bases separated the two germline ends. The CDR3 sequence is CASSEGPNYEQYF. CDR3 sequence (DNA): TGTGCCAGCAGCGAGGGACCCAACTACGAGCAGTACTTC.

As concerns this clonotype: A much more abundant neighbour one base away suggests this may be a read error. The V gene is TRBV20-1, the J gene TRBJ2-1, with 10 bases identical to TRBD2. This CDR3 spans 16 amino acids. Germline CDR1 DFQATT, CDR2 SNEGSKA (reference sequence). CDR3 DNA sequence: TGCAGTGCTTCTAGCGGGAGATTTGTGGCCTACAATGAGCAGCTCTTC. Protein: CSASSGRFVAYNEQLF.

This clonotype was recorded at least ten times. The J gene is TRBJ1-2, the V gene TRBV12-3 or TRBV12-4; TRBD1 is a possible D gene (6 bases). V gave up 5 bases and J gave up 4 bases, with 11 bases separating them. The CDR3 has 13 amino acids. CDR3 bases: TGTGCCAGCAGTCGGGGGGCGGGCTATGGCTACACCTTC. It codes for CASSRGAGYGYTF.